Included here is one TCR beta chain sequence, with context. What it binds is unknown. Under the authors' procedure: Out-of-frame sequences were removed, leaving a few million distinct TCRbeta sequences. TCRdb's copy holds only in-frame clones and misses some; the assay was immunoSEQ multiplex PCR. That table is the source of V, J and clone size, and D and trimming were worked out from the DNA. The sample holds tens of thousands of clones, around 76% seen once. V lost 3 bases and J lost 8, with 13 bases in between. The CDR3 totals 13 residues. Germline V gene data show CDR1 as SGHNT and CDR2 as YYREEE (reference sequence). This sample stems from a study of memory CD4+ T cells and cytomegalovirus serostatus. General study findings and limits: Suggested: most of the CMV-linked TCR signature lies in CD4+ memory cells. Repertoires predicted CMV serostatus with median bootstrapped AUC of roughly 0.95.

The sort gate was single viable CD3+CD4+CD8-CD45RO+ cells for memory CD4+ T cells. The chain joins TRBV5-4 to TRBJ2-3; the D gene is possibly TRBD2 (5 bases). Material: memory CD4+ T cells from blood. This TCR was sampled from an adult in good health and CMV-seronegative. Some clones in this sample may be carry-over from other donors' samples. The CDR3 nucleotides are TGTGCCAGCAGCTCAGATAACCGGGGTACGCAGTATTTT. It encodes CASSSDNRGTQYF. The full variable domain, rest sourced from reference TRBV5-4 and TRBJ2-3, is ETGVTQSPTHLIKTRGQQVTLRCSSQSGHNTVSWYQQALGQGPQFIFQYYREEENGRGNFPPRFSGLQFPNYSSELNVNALELDDSALYLCASSSDNRGTQYFGPGTRLTVL.